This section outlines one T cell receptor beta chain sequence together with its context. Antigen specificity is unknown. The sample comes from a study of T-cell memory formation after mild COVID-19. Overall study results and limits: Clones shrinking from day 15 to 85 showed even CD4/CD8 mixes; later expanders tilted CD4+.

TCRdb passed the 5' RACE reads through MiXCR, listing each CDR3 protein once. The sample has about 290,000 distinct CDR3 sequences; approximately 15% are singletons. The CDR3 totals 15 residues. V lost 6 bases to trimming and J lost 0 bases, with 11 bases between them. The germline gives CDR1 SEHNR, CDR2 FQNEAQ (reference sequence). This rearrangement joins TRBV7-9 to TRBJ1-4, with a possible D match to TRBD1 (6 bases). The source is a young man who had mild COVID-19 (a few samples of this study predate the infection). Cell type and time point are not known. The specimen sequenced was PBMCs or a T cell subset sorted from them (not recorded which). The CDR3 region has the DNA TGTGCCAGCAGTCCGGGGGCTGCAACTAATGAAAAACTGTTTTTT. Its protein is CASSPGAATNEKLFF.